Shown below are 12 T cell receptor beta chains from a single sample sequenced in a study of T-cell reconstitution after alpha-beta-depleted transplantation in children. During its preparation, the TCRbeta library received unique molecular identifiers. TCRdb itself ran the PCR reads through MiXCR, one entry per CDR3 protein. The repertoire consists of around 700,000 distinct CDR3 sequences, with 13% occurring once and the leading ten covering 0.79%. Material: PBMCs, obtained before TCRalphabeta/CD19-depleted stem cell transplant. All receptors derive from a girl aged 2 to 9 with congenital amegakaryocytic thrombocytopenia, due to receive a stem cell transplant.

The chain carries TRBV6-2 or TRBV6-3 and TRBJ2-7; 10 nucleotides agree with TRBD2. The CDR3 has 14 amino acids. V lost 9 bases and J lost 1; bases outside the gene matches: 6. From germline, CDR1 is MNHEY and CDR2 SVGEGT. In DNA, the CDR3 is TGTGCCAGGCCCGAGCGGGAGGGGTCCTACGAGCAGTACTTC. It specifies CARPEREGSYEQYF.

CDR3 nucleotides: TGTGCCAGCAGCCGGGCGCGCCAGGGGAGCACAGATACGCAGTATTTT. This sequence encodes CASSRARQGSTDTQYF. The V gene is TRBV5-5, the J gene TRBJ2-3; D is possibly TRBD1 (6 bases). Germline V gene sequence: CDR1 SGHKS, CDR2 YYEKEE (reference sequence). V dropped 4 bases and J dropped 0 bases, with 15 bases sitting between them. The CDR3 sequence is 16 residues long.

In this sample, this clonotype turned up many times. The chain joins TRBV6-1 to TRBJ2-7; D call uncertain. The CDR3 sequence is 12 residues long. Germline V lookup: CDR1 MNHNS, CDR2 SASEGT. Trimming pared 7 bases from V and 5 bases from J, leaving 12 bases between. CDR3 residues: CASILRRNEQYF. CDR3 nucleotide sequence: TGTGCCAGCATACTTCGGAGAAACGAGCAGTACTTC.

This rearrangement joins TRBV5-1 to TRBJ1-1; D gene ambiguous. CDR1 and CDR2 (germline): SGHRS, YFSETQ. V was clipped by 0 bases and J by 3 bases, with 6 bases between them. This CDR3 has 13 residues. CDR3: CASSLEVDTEAFF. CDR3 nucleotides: TGCGCCAGCAGCTTGGAAGTCGACACTGAAGCTTTCTTT.

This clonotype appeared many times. CDR3 in DNA: TGTGCCAGCAACCCCTTTTCAAAGGGACTAGCGGGAGATATTGAGCAGTTCTTC. This gives the protein CASNPFSKGLAGDIEQFF. This sequence joins TRBV12-3 or TRBV12-4 and TRBJ2-1; 14 bases map to TRBD2. Trimming at V came to 7 bases and at J to 9 bases, leaving 17 bases not matched to a gene. The CDR3 has 18 amino acids.

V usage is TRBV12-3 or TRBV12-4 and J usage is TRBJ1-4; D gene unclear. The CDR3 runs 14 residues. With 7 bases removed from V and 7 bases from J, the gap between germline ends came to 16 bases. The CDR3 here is CASTYLASGEKLFF. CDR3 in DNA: TGTGCCAGCACCTATCTTGCTTCTGGTGAAAAACTGTTTTTT.

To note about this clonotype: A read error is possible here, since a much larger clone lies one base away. In DNA, the CDR3 is TGTGCCAGCAGCTTCGACCTTAAGCAGTTCTTC. It encodes CASSFDLKQFF. V is TRBV5-6 and J is TRBJ2-1; D gene uncertain. In germline, CDR1 is SGHDT, CDR2 YYEEEE. The CDR3 covers 11 residues. Trimming took 2 bases from V and 11 from J, leaving 8 bases between them.

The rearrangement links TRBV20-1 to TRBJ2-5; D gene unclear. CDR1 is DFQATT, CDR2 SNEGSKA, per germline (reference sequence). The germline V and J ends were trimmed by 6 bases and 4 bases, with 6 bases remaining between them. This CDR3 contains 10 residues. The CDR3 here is CSAFRETQYF. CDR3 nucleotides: TGCAGTGCCTTTAGAGAGACCCAGTACTTC.

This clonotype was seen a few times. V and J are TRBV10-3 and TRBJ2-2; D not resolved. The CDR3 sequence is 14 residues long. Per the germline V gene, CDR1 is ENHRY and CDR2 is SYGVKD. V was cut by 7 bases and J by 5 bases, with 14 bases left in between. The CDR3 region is CAIKSRTETGELFF. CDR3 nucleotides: TGTGCCATCAAATCCCGGACCGAAACCGGGGAGCTGTTTTTT.

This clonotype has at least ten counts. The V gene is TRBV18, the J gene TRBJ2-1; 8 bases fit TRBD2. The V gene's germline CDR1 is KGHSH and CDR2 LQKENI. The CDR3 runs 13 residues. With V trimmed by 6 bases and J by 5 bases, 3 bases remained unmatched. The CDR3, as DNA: TGTGCCAGCTCGTCACTAGCGGACAATGAGCAGTTCTTC. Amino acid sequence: CASSSLADNEQFF.

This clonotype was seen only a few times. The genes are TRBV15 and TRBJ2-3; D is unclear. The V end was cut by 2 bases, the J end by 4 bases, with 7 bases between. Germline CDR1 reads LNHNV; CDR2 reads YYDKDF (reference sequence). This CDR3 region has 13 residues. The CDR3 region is CATSRKRADTQYF. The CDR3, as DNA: TGTGCCACCAGCAGAAAACGGGCAGATACGCAGTATTTT.

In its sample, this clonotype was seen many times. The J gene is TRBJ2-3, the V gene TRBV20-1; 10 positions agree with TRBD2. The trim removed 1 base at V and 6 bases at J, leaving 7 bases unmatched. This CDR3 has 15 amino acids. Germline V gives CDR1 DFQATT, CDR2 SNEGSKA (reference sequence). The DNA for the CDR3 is TGCAGTGCTAGAGTCAGCGGGAGGGCCGCGGATACGCAGTATTTT. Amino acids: CSARVSGRAADTQYF.